This T cell receptor beta chain is drawn from a study of blood T cell repertoires in COVID-19. Study-level information: The United States, Italy and Spain provided the acute and convalescent COVID-19 samples. PBMCs, B-cell-depleted T cells, or T cells provided the cDNA or gDNA that made up the material.

In the original workflow: Counts of nucleated cells, estimated from reference gene primer amplification, were obtained. The repertoire was sequenced with immunoSEQ multiplex PCR; TCRdb's copy has only in-frame clones and lacks some. V and J calls and clone size are copied from that table; D and trimming were computed from the DNA. This sample has around 180,000 clones; about nine tenths occur once, and the top ten carry 3.5% to 4.5%. This CDR3 is 15 amino acids long. Germline V gene data show CDR1 as SEHNR and CDR2 as FQNEAQ (reference sequence). V lost 1 base and J 8 bases, leaving 17 bases between the germline ends.

Sequencing was performed on peripheral blood. The gene calls are TRBV7-9 and TRBJ1-1; perhaps TRBD1 as D (6 bases). The TCR originated in a woman younger than 45 with acute or convalescent COVID-19. The CDR3 DNA sequence: TGTGCCAGCAGCTTAGAATTGGGACCCGGGACAGAAGCTTTCTTT. It translates to CASSLELGPGTEAFF. The whole variable domain, filled in from reference TRBV7-9 and TRBJ1-1, reads DTGVSQNPRHKITKRGQNVTFRCDPISEHNRLYWYRQTLGQGPEFLTYFQNEAQLEKSRLLSDRFSAERPKGSFSTLEIQRTEQGDSAMYLCASSLELGPGTEAFFGQGTRLTVV.